This TCR beta chain was sequenced during a study of Ad26.COV2.S vaccination and SARS-CoV-2 variants. Study-level information: Intramuscular Ad26.COV2.S at 5x10^10 or 1x10^11 viral particles.

V dropped 2 bases and J dropped 6 bases, with 11 bases sitting between them. This CDR3 is built from 14 residues. The germline V gene encodes CDR1 SGHRS and CDR2 YFSETQ. Treatment in this sample: some 20 received Ad26.COV2.S at low or high dose, single or two shots; 5 received placebo; per-sample allocation not given. All samples were drawn on day 63, counting from the first vaccine or placebo injection. The data were produced by immunoSEQ multiplex PCR, yet TCRdb's version contains in-frame clones alone and is incomplete. The profile shows a few hundred thousand clones, roughly 90% of them singletons.

This receptor was taken from a person between 18 and 60 years old who received the Ad26.COV2.S COVID-19 vaccine or a placebo. The chain combines TRBV5-1 with TRBJ2-2, with no clear D. The sample consisted of peripheral blood, taken in a trial of Ad26.COV2.S vaccine versus placebo. The CDR3 DNA follows: TGCGCCAGCAGCTTATCTTTTTCCTCCGGGGAGCTGTTTTTT. As protein: CASSLSFSSGELFF.